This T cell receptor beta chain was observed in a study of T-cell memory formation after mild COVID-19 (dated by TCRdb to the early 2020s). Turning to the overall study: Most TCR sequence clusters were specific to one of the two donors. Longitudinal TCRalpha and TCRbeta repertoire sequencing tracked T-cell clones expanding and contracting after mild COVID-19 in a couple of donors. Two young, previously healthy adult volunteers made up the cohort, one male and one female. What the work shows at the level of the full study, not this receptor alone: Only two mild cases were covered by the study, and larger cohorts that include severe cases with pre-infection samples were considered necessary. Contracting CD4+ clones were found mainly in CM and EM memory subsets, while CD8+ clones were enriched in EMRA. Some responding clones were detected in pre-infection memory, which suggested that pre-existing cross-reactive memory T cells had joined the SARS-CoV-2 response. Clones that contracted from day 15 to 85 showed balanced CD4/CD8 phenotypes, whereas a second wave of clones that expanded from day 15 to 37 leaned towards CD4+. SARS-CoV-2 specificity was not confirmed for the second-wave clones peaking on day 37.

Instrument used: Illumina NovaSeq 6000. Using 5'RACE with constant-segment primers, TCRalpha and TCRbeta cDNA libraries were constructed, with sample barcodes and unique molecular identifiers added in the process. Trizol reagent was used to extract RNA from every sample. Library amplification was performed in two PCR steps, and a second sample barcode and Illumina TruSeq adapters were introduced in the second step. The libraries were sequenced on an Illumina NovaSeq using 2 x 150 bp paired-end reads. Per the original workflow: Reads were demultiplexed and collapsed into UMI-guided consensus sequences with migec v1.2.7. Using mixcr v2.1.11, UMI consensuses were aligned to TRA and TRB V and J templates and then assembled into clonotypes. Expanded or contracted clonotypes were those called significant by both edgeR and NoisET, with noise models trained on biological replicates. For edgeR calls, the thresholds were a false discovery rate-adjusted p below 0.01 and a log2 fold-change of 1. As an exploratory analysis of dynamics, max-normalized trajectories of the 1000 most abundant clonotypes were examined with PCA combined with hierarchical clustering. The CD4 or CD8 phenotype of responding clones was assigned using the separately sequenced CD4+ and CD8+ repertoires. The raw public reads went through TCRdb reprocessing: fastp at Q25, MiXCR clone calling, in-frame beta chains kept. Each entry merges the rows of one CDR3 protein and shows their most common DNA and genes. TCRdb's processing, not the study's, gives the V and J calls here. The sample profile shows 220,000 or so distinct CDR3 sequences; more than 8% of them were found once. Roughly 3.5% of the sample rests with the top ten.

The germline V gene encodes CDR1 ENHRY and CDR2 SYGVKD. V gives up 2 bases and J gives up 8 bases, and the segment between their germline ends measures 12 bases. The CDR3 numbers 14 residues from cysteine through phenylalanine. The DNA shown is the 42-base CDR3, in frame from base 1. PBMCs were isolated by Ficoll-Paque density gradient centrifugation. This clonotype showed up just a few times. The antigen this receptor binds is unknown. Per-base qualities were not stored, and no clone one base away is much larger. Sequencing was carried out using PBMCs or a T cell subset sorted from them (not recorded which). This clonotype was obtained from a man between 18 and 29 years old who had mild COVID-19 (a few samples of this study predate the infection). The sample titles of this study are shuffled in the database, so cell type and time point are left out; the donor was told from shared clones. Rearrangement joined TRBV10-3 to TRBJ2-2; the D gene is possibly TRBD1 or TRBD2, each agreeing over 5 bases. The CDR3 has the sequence CAISEHPGRGELFF. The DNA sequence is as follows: TGTGCCATCAGTGAGCACCCGGGGCGAGGGGAGCTGTTTTTT.